This entry lists 29 T cell receptor beta chains sequenced from one sample in a study of T-cell reconstitution after alpha-beta-depleted transplantation in children. This sample's TCRbeta library carried unique molecular identifier barcodes. TCRdb re-called the PCR reads with MiXCR, one entry per CDR3 protein. The profile shows roughly 6,500 distinct CDR3 sequences, around 10% of them singletons. The sample in question was PBMCs, mostly from graft donor cells, obtained 180 days after TCRalphabeta/CD19-depleted stem cell transplant. The source of these receptors is a child under two years old who had a stem cell transplant for acute myeloid leukemia, so the T cells may come from the graft donor.

This clonotype was seen at least ten times. This sequence joins TRBV7-9 and TRBJ1-1; D may be TRBD1 (6 bases). V gave up 0 bases and J gave up 8 bases, with 13 bases separating them. The CDR3 has 14 residues. Germline CDR1 is SEHNR and CDR2 is FQNEAQ (reference sequence). The CDR3, as DNA: TGTGCCAGCAGCTTAGCAGGGAGGGGGTCCGAAGCTTTCTTT. As protein: CASSLAGRGSEAFF.

This clonotype showed up many times. This chain uses TRBV10-3 with TRBJ2-7; 12 bases are a match to TRBD2. The junction had 4 bases not matched to a gene; V was cut back by 6 bases and J by 1 base. The CDR3 is 15 residues long. Germline CDR1 reads ENHRY; CDR2 reads SYGVKD. CDR3 coding DNA: TGTGCCATCAGCGGACTAGCGGGGACTTCCTACGAGCAGTACTTC. This sequence encodes CAISGLAGTSYEQYF.

Relative to its sample, this clonotype is medium-sized. V and J are TRBV6-6 and TRBJ1-1; 7 nucleotides agree with TRBD1. Germline assignment: CDR1 MNHNY and CDR2 SVGAGI (reference sequence). The V and J ends lost 5 bases and 10 bases, in that order; junction bases with no gene match: 16. This CDR3 comprises 15 residues. This chain's CDR3 is CASSSDAGGSVGAFF. The DNA of the CDR3 is TGTGCCAGCAGTAGTGACGCAGGGGGGTCCGTGGGAGCTTTCTTT.

This clonotype was detected ten times or more. The rearrangement links TRBV15 to TRBJ2-1; no clear D gene. CDR3 size: 12 residues. Trimming took off 3 bases at V and 6 bases at J, with 6 bases between the two ends. In germline, CDR1 is LNHNV, CDR2 YYDKDF (reference sequence). The CDR3 nucleotides read TGTGCCACCAGCAGGGGTTTCAATGAGCAGTTCTTC. This codes for CATSRGFNEQFF.

In its sample, this clonotype was seen many times. This chain links TRBV10-3 with TRBJ2-4; TRBD2 matches at 10 bases. The CDR3 covers 16 residues. The germline V gene has CDR1 ENHRY and CDR2 SYGVKD. Losses at the gene ends were 2 bases for V and 0 bases for J; bases not matched to a gene: 1. CDR3: CAISELAGVAKNIQYF. CDR3 nucleotide sequence: TGTGCCATCAGTGAGCTAGCGGGAGTAGCCAAAAACATTCAGTACTTC.

By proportion, this clonotype is medium-sized (0.01 to 0.1%). CDR3 amino acids: CASTVISNTGELFF. CDR3 nucleotides: TGTGCCAGCACGGTCATTTCGAACACCGGGGAGCTGTTTTTT. The chain has TRBV6-2 or TRBV6-3 and TRBJ2-2, with D unresolved. CDR3 length: 14 amino acids. The V end lost 7 bases, the J end lost 0 bases, and 9 bases lay between the germline ends. In germline, CDR1 is MNHEY, CDR2 SVGEGT.

In this sample, this clonotype turned up many times. This chain connects TRBV20-1 to TRBJ2-3; 9 bases are shared with TRBD2. V lost 6 bases to trimming and J lost 3 bases; unmatched junction nucleotides: 7. Germline lookup yields CDR1 DFQATT and CDR2 SNEGSKA (reference sequence). The CDR3 is made up of 14 amino acids. The CDR3 spells CSAYSGRGTDTQYF. CDR3 nucleotide sequence: TGCAGTGCATATAGCGGGAGAGGAACAGATACGCAGTATTTT.

This clonotype has ten or more counts. This chain links TRBV12-3 or TRBV12-4 with TRBJ2-2; 9 nucleotides agree with TRBD2. Germline trimming cut 3 bases from V and 0 bases from J; bases unmatched to any gene: 14. The CDR3 loop spans 20 amino acids. In nucleotides, the CDR3 is TGTGCCAGCAGTTTGTCATGGGCAATCGTAGCGGGGGCGAACACCGGGGAGCTGTTTTTT. This translates into CASSLSWAIVAGANTGELFF.

The rearrangement joins TRBV11-1 to TRBJ1-1, with TRBD1 matching 12 bases. V was clipped by 4 bases and J by 7 bases; unmatched bases: 16. This CDR3 is 18 amino acids long. Germline V gene lookup returns CDR1 SGHAT and CDR2 FQDESV (reference sequence). CDR3 DNA sequence: TGTGCCAGCAGCTCATACCGATGGGGACAGGGGGCTTTAATTGAAGCTTTCTTT. Translation gives CASSSYRWGQGALIEAFF. Looking up the rest from reference TRBV11-1 and TRBJ1-1 gives the full variable domain: EAEVAQSPRYKITEKSQAVAFWCDPISGHATLYWYRQILGQGPELLVQFQDESVVDDSQLPKDRFSAERLKGVDSTLKIQPAELGDSAMYLCASSSYRWGQGALIEAFFGQGTRLTVV.

This clonotype showed up many times. The chain joins TRBV5-1 to TRBJ2-7; D unresolved. The CDR3 runs 14 residues. Per germline, CDR1 SGHRS and CDR2 YFSETQ. V lost 0 bases and J 1 base, leaving 8 bases between the germline ends. CDR3 residues: CASSLVVESYEQYF. For the CDR3, the DNA is TGCGCCAGCAGCTTGGTGGTGGAGTCCTACGAGCAGTACTTC.

This clonotype has a count of ten or more. The gene calls are TRBV28 and TRBJ2-7; TRBD1 might be the D (5 bases). The CDR3 has 15 residues. Trimming stripped 6 bases from V and 3 bases from J, with 18 bases between. CDR1 and CDR2 from the germline V gene are MDHEN and SYDVKM. The CDR3 protein is CASSPLPGKRYEQYF. CDR3 in DNA: TGTGCCAGCAGCCCACTTCCAGGGAAGCGCTACGAGCAGTACTTC.

The table lists this clonotype with many counts. The chain has TRBV7-2 and TRBJ2-5; TRBD2 agrees at 8 bases. This CDR3 has 17 residues. Germline values: CDR1 SGHTA, CDR2 FQGNSA. Trimming took 5 bases from V and 5 from J; bases not matched to a gene: 16. The CDR3 loop reads CASSKPLPGLVGETQYF. The CDR3, as DNA: TGTGCCAGCAGCAAACCACTCCCGGGACTAGTTGGGGAGACCCAGTACTTC.

This clonotype was detected ten times or more. The chain recombines TRBV7-6 with TRBJ2-3; D is undetermined. Trimming took off 5 bases at V and 4 bases at J, with 13 bases between the two ends. This CDR3 region has 14 residues. Germline V lookup: CDR1 SGHVS, CDR2 FNYEAQ. CDR3 DNA sequence: TGTGCCAGCAGCCCCACCCTCAGCGCAGATACGCAGTATTTT. This codes for CASSPTLSADTQYF.

In its sample, this clonotype ranks as medium-sized (0.01 to 0.1%). V usage is TRBV11-2 and J usage is TRBJ2-3; D may match TRBD1 or TRBD2 (5 bases each). V lost 3 bases and J 0 bases, leaving 19 bases between the germline ends. CDR1 SGHAT and CDR2 FQNNGV come from the germline V gene. The CDR3 is made up of 18 amino acids. The CDR3 sequence is CASSFDPSGRKSTDTQYF. CDR3 nucleotide sequence: TGTGCCAGCAGCTTCGACCCTTCGGGGCGGAAGAGCACAGATACGCAGTATTTT.

This clonotype was detected ten times or more. The chain uses TRBV6-1 and TRBJ2-2, with D possibly matching TRBD2 (5 bases). Trimming removed 1 base at V and 0 bases at J, with 15 bases between. CDR3 size: 18 residues. Germline CDR1 is MNHNS and CDR2 is SASEGT. CDR3 residues: CASSEVRAVEANTGELFF. CDR3 bases: TGTGCCAGCAGTGAAGTGAGAGCGGTGGAGGCGAACACCGGGGAGCTGTTTTTT.

This clonotype is deemed medium-sized (0.01 to 0.1%). The V gene is TRBV7-9, the J gene TRBJ2-7; D gene unclear. The germline gives CDR1 SEHNR, CDR2 FQNEAQ (reference sequence). Trimming stripped 2 bases from V and 4 bases from J, with 9 bases between. The CDR3 runs to 13 residues. As DNA, the CDR3 is TGTGCCAGCAGCTTAACGTCACCGTACGAGCAGTACTTC. Its protein is CASSLTSPYEQYF.

This clonotype was detected many times. The rearrangement joins TRBV11-1 to TRBJ2-5, with 8 bases fitting TRBD2. There are 19 residues in the CDR3. Germline CDR1 is SGHAT and CDR2 is FQDESV (reference sequence). Trimming cost V 3 bases and J 7 bases; bases outside gene matches: 22. DNA for the CDR3: TGTGCCAGCAGCTTGATCTCGTCGACTAGCGAGAAACCCTGGGGGACCCAGTACTTC. Translated: CASSLISSTSEKPWGTQYF. Variable domain in full (rest from reference TRBV11-1 and TRBJ2-5): EAEVAQSPRYKITEKSQAVAFWCDPISGHATLYWYRQILGQGPELLVQFQDESVVDDSQLPKDRFSAERLKGVDSTLKIQPAELGDSAMYLCASSLISSTSEKPWGTQYFGPGTRLLVL.

This clonotype was observed many times. The rearrangement links TRBV9 to TRBJ2-7; 8 nucleotides align to TRBD2. The germline V gene has CDR1 SGDLS and CDR2 YYNGEE. Unmatched junction bases numbered 6, after V lost 3 bases and J lost 4 bases. The CDR3 has 14 amino acids. This CDR3 reads CASSAGSGKYEQYF. In DNA, the CDR3 is TGTGCCAGCAGCGCCGGTAGCGGGAAGTACGAGCAGTACTTC.

This clonotype was counted many times. V usage is TRBV2 and J usage is TRBJ2-3; D remains unclear. CDR1 and CDR2 (germline): SNHLY, FYNNEI. This CDR3 has 14 amino acids. The V gene lost 6 bases and the J gene lost 1 base, with 11 bases spanning the gap. The CDR3 coding sequence is TGTGCCAGCAGCGCCGAGGTGGGCACAGATACGCAGTATTTT. Residues: CASSAEVGTDTQYF.

Ten or more counts support this clonotype. The J gene is TRBJ2-3, the V gene TRBV10-3, with 8 bases lining up with TRBD2. CDR3 length: 15 amino acids. Trimming took 7 bases from V and 0 from J; bases not matched to a gene: 6. Germline CDR1 reads ENHRY; CDR2 reads SYGVKD. The CDR3, as DNA: TGTGCCATCACCCAGACTAGCGATAGCACAGATACGCAGTATTTT. Protein sequence: CAITQTSDSTDTQYF.

The rearrangement links TRBV7-2 to TRBJ2-5, with TRBD1 matching over 9 bases. The germline V gene encodes CDR1 SGHTA and CDR2 FQGNSA. Unmatched junction bases numbered 5, after V lost 1 base and J lost 5 bases. CDR3 size: 15 residues. For the CDR3, the DNA is TGTGCCAGCAGCTTAGACAGGGGGCTCGCGGAGACCCAGTACTTC. Its protein product is CASSLDRGLAETQYF.

This chain joins TRBV5-5 and TRBJ2-1; D is uncertain. Per germline, CDR1 SGHKS and CDR2 YYEKEE (reference sequence). The CDR3 loop spans 13 amino acids. V gave up 0 bases and J gave up 8 bases, with 9 bases separating them. CDR3 bases: TGTGCCAGCAGCTTGGTTCGCGTCGATGAGCAGTTCTTC. Protein sequence: CASSLVRVDEQFF. Looking up the rest from reference TRBV5-5 and TRBJ2-1 gives the full variable domain: DAGVTQSPTHLIKTRGQQVTLRCSPISGHKSVSWYQQVLGQGPQFIFQYYEKEERGRGNFPDRFSARQFPNYSSELNVNALLLGDSALYLCASSLVRVDEQFFGPGTRLTVL.

Judged by abundance, this clonotype is medium-sized (0.01 to 0.1%). The chain joins TRBV7-2 to TRBJ1-5; 9 bases are shared with TRBD1. The V segment lost 4 bases and the J segment 5 bases; nucleotides outside the gene matches: 3. The CDR3 sequence is 14 residues long. Germline V lookup: CDR1 SGHTA, CDR2 FQGNSA. CDR3: CASSWRQGDQPQHF. CDR3 coding DNA: TGTGCCAGCAGCTGGCGACAGGGGGATCAGCCCCAGCATTTT.

In its sample, this clonotype was seen many times. The chain links TRBV20-1 to TRBJ1-6; 10 nucleotides match TRBD1. Germline-derived CDR1 and CDR2 are DFQATT and SNEGSKA (reference sequence). J gave up 9 bases and V 7 bases, and 6 bases lay outside the gene matches. The CDR3 sequence is 13 residues long. The CDR3 loop is CSGQGARGSPLHF. The DNA for the CDR3 is TGCAGTGGACAGGGGGCGCGGGGTTCACCCCTCCACTTT.

This clonotype was detected ten times or more. V is TRBV28 and J is TRBJ1-1, with TRBD1 identical over 11 bases. The germline CDR1 and CDR2 sequences are MDHEN and SYDVKM. J gave up 3 bases and V 6 bases, and 3 bases lay outside the gene matches. The CDR3 sequence is 14 residues long. CDR3 nucleotides: TGTGCCAGCAGGGGACAGGGGGGGTACACTGAAGCTTTCTTT. Translation gives CASRGQGGYTEAFF.

Ten or more counts support this clonotype. This chain links TRBV24-1 with TRBJ2-5; D is undetermined. This CDR3 has 13 amino acids. CDR1 is KGHDR and CDR2 is SFDVKD in the germline V gene. V was pared by 4 bases and J by 6 bases, with 11 bases between. CDR3 nucleotide sequence: TGTGCCACCAGTGACCCGAGGACGAAGACCCAGTACTTC. Protein product: CATSDPRTKTQYF.

The chain couples TRBV3-1 to TRBJ2-3; 13 bases are a match to TRBD2. The germline gives CDR1 LGHDT, CDR2 YNNKEL (reference sequence). After removal of 10 bases from V and 0 bases from J, the junction contained 10 bases not matched to a gene. The CDR3 totals 17 residues. CDR3 amino acids: CATTLRTSGSSTDTQYF. In nucleotides, the CDR3 is TGTGCCACCACTCTCCGGACTAGCGGGAGTAGCACAGATACGCAGTATTTT.

By frequency in the sample, this clonotype is large. This rearrangement joins TRBV24-1 to TRBJ2-2; possible D gene TRBD1, 8 bases. Germline CDR1 reads KGHDR; CDR2 reads SFDVKD. V lost 0 bases to trimming and J lost 6 bases, with 16 bases between them. The CDR3 length is 17 residues. The CDR3 loop reads CATSDLPGQGGPGELFF. CDR3 sequence (DNA): TGTGCCACCAGTGATTTGCCTGGACAGGGAGGGCCCGGGGAGCTGTTTTTT.

This clonotype has at least ten counts. The chain recombines TRBV20-1 with TRBJ1-4; D is perhaps TRBD1 (5 bases). CDR1 is DFQATT, CDR2 SNEGSKA, per germline (reference sequence). Trimming cost V 7 bases and J 2 bases, with 14 bases left between them. The CDR3 contains 14 residues. The chain's CDR3 is CSVLRGVTNEKLFF. CDR3 nucleotide sequence: TGCAGTGTGCTTAGGGGAGTGACTAATGAAAAACTGTTTTTT.